This T cell receptor beta chain was recorded in a study of cytomegalovirus exposure and HLA in healthy donors. The CDR3 sequence is 14 residues long. Trimming shortened V by 6 bases and J by 3 bases, and 11 bases separated the two germline ends. CDR1 MNHEY and CDR2 SVGAGI come from the germline V gene. PCR used 60 Vbeta primers and 13 Jbeta primers. The table came from immunoSEQ multiplex PCR; TCRdb's copy has only in-frame clones and leaves some out. Recorded for this sample: around 71,000 clones. The chain employs TRBV6-5 and TRBJ2-2, with D tentatively TRBD1 (6 bases). The sequenced sample consisted of PBMCs. The sequence derives from a woman in her thirties in good health and CMV-seronegative. The CDR3 DNA reads TGTGCCAGCAGCTCCGGACAGTACACCGGGGAGCTGTTTTTT. Translated, it gives CASSSGQYTGELFF.